This entry concerns a single T cell receptor beta chain. Antigen: not known. This specimen comes from a study of cytomegalovirus exposure and HLA in healthy donors. General study points: Most of the TCR beta V segments (in an earlier analysis) were productive either about 87% or about 30% of the time. Several of the most significant clusters appeared, in a later analysis, to be linked to common viral pathogens. With further analysis later on, most CMV-associated TCR beta chains appeared HLA-restricted.

The CDR3 covers 16 residues. The germline V gene has CDR1 SEHNR and CDR2 FQNEAQ (reference sequence). V lost 0 bases to trimming and J lost 13 bases; unmatched junction nucleotides: 14. Use of 60 Vbeta and 13 Jbeta primers characterized the PCR. Produced via immunoSEQ multiplex PCR; TCRdb's table is partial and in-frame only. The repertoire holds 85,000 to 100,000 clones, with 60% to 85% as singletons. The V and J genes are TRBV7-9 and TRBJ2-2, with 7 bases fitting TRBD1. This receptor was taken from a man aged 45-65 years in good health and CMV-seropositive. What was sequenced was PBMCs. The CDR3 DNA reads as TGTGCCAGCAGCTTAGCTCAGACAGGGAACTTGGAGGCGCTGTTTTTT. This translates into CASSLAQTGNLEALFF.